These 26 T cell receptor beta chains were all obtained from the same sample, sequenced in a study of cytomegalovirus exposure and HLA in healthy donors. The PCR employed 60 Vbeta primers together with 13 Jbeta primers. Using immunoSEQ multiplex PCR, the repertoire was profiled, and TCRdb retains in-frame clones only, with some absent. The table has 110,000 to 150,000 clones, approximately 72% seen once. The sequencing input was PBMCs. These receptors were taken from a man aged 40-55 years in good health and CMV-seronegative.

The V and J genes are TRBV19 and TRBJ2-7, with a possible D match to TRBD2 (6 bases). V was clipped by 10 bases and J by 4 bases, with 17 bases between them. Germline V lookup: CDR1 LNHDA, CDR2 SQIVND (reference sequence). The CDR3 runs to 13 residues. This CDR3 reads CATSRASVYEQYF. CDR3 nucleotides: TGTGCCACCAGCAGGGCTAGCGTTTACGAGCAGTACTTC. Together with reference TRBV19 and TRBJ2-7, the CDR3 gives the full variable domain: DGGITQSPKYLFRKEGQNVTLSCEQNLNHDAMYWYRQDPGQGLRLIYYSQIVNDFQKGDIAEGYSVSREKKESFPLTVTSAQKNPTAFYLCATSRASVYEQYFGPGTRLTVT.

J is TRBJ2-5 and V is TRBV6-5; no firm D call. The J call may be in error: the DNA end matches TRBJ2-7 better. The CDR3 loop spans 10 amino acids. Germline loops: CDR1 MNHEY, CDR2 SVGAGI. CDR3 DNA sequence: TGTGCCAGCAGTTACTACGAGCAGTACTTC. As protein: CASSYYEQYF.

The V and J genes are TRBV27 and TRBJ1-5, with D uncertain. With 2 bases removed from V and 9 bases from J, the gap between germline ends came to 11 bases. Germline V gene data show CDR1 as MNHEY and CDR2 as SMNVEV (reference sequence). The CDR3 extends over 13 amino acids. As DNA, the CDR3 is TGTGCCAGCAGTTTAAACCGATTGAGGCCCCAGCATTTT. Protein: CASSLNRLRPQHF.

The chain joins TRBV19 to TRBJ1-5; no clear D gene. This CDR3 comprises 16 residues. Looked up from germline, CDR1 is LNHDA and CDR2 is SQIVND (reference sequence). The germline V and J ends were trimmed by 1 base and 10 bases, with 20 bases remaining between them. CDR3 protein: CASSIGGGNPLSPQHF. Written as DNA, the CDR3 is TGTGCCAGTAGTATAGGTGGAGGGAACCCTCTGAGCCCCCAGCATTTT.

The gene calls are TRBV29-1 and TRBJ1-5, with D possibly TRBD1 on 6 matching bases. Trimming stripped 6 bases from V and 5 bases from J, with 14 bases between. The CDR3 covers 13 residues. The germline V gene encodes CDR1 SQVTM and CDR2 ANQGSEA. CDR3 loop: CSVQGSKDQPQHF. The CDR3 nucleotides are TGCAGCGTCCAGGGGAGTAAAGATCAGCCCCAGCATTTT.

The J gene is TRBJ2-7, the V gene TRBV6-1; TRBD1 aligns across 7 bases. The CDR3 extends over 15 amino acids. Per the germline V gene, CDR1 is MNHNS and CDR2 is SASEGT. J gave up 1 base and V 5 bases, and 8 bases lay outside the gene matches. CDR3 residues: CASSPRQGSSYEQYF. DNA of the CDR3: TGTGCCAGCAGTCCGAGACAGGGTTCTTCCTACGAGCAGTACTTC.

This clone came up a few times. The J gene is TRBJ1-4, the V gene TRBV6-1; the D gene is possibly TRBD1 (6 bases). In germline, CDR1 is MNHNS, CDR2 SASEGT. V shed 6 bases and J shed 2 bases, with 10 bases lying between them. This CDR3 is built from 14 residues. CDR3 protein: CASRTGQTNEKLFF. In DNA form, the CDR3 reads TGTGCCAGCAGGACAGGACAGACTAATGAAAAACTGTTTTTT.

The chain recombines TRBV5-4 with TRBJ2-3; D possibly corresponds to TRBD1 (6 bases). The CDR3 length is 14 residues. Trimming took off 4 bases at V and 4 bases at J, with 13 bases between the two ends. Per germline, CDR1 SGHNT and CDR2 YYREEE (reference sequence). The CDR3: CASSPGVGSDTQYF. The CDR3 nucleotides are TGTGCCAGCAGCCCAGGGGTGGGTTCAGATACGCAGTATTTT.

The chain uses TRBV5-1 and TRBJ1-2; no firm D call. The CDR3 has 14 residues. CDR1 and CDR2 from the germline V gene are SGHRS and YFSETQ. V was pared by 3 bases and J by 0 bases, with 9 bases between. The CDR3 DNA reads TGCGCCAGCAGCTCCAGAGGAGCTAACTATGGCTACACCTTC. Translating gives CASSSRGANYGYTF.

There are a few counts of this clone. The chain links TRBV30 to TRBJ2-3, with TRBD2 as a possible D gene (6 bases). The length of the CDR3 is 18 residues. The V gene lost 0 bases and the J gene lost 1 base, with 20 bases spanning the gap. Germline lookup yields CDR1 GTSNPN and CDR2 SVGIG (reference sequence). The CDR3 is CAWSVRLAYDSGTDTQYF. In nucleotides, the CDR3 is TGTGCCTGGAGTGTCAGGCTAGCGTACGATTCGGGCACAGATACGCAGTATTTT.

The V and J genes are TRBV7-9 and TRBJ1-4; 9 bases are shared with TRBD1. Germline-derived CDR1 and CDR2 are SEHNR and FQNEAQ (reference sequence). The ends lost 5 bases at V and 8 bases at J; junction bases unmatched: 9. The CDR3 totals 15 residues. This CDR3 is CASSRRDRAPEKLFF. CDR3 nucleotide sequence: TGTGCCAGCAGCCGACGGGACAGGGCCCCGGAAAAACTGTTTTTT.

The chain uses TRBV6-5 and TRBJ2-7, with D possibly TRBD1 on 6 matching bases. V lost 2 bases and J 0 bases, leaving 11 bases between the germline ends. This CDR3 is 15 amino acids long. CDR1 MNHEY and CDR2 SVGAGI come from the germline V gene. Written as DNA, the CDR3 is TGTGCCAGCAGTTACGACAGGCGATCCTCCTACGAGCAGTACTTC. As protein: CASSYDRRSSYEQYF.

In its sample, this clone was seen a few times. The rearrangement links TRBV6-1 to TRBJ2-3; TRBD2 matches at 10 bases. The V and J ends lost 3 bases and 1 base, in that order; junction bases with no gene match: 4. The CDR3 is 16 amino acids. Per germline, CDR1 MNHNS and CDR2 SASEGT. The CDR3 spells CASSEGLAGGTDTQYF. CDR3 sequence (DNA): TGTGCCAGCAGTGAGGGGCTAGCGGGGGGCACAGATACGCAGTATTTT.

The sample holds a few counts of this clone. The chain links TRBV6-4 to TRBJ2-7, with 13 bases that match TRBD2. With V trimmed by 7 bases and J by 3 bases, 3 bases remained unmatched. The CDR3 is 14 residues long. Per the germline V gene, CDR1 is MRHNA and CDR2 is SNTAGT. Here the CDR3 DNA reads TGTGCCAGCACTAGGACTAGCGGGAGCTACGAGCAGTACTTC. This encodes CASTRTSGSYEQYF.

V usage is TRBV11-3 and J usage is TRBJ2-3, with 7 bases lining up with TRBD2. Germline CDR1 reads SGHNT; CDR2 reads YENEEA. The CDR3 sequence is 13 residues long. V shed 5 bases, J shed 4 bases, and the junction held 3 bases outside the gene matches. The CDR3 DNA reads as TGTGCCAGCAGCACTAGCGCGGCAGATACGCAGTATTTT. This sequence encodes CASSTSAADTQYF.

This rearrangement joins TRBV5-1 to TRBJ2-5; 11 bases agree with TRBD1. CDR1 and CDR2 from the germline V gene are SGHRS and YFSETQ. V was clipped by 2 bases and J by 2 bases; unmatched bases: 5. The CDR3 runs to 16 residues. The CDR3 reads CASSFSGTGGQETQYF. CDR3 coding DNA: TGCGCCAGCAGCTTTTCCGGGACAGGGGGTCAAGAGACCCAGTACTTC. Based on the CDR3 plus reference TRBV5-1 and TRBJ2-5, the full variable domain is KAGVTQTPRYLIKTRGQQVTLSCSPISGHRSVSWYQQTPGQGLQFLFEYFSETQRNKGNFPGRFSGRQFSNSRSEMNVSTLELGDSALYLCASSFSGTGGQETQYFGPGTRLLVL.

The CDR3 region has the DNA TGTGCCAGCAGTACCGGGGGGGGGCTAAGTCCCCAGTACTTC. Translated: CASSTGGGLSPQYF. The chain is built from TRBV27 and TRBJ2-5, with 8 bases that match TRBD2. The trim removed 5 bases at V and 9 bases at J, leaving 11 bases unmatched. The CDR3 runs 14 residues. The germline CDR1 and CDR2 sequences are MNHEY and SMNVEV (reference sequence).

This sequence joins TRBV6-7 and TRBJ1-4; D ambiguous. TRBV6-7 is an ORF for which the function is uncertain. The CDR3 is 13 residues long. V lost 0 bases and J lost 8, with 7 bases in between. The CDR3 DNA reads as TGTGCCAGCAGTTACTCGAGAAAGGAAAAACTGTTTTTT. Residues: CASSYSRKEKLFF.

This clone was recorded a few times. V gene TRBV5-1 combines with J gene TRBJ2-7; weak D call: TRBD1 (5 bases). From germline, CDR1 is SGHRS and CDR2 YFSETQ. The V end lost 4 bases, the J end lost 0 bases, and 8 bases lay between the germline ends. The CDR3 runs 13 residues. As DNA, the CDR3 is TGCGCCAGCAGCGCTGACAGCTCCTACGAGCAGTACTTC. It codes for CASSADSSYEQYF.

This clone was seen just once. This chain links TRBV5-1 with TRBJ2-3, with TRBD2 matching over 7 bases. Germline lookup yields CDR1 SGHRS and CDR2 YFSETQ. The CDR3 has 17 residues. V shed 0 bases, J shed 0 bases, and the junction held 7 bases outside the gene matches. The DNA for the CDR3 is TGCGCCAGCAGCTTGGTTAGGGGAGGGGCCAGCACAGATACGCAGTATTTT. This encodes CASSLVRGGASTDTQYF.

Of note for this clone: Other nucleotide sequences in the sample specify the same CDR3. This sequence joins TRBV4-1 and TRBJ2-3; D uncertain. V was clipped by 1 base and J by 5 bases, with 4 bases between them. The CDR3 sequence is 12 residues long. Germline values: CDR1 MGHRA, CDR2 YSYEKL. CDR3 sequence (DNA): TGCGCCAGCAGCCAAGTCCTAGATACGCAGTATTTT. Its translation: CASSQVLDTQYF.

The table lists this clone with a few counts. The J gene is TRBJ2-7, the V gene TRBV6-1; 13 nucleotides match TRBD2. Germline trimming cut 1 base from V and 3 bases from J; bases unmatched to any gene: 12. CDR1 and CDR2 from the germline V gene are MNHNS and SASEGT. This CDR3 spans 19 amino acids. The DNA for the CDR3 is TGTGCCAGCAGTGAAGGTGTACCGGGACTAGCGGGGAGCAACTACGAGCAGTACTTC. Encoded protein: CASSEGVPGLAGSNYEQYF.

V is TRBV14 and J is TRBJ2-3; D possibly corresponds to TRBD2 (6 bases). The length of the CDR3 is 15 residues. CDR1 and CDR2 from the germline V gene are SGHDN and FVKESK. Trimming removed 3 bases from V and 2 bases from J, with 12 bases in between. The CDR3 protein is CASSQNAGNTDTQYF. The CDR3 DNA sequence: TGTGCCAGCAGCCAGAACGCGGGAAACACAGATACGCAGTATTTT.

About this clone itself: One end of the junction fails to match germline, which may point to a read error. The CDR3 coding sequence is TGTGCCTGTGACACAGGGAGCAATCAGCCCCAGAATTTT. Protein sequence: CACDTGSNQPQNF. The chain recombines TRBV30 with TRBJ1-5, with D perhaps TRBD1 (6 bases). The CDR3 has 13 amino acids. Germline CDR1 is GTSNPN and CDR2 is SVGIG (reference sequence).

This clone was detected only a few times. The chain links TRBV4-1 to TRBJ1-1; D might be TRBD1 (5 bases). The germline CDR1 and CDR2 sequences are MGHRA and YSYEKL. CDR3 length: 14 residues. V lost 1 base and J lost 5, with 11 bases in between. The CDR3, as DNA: TGCGCCAGCAGCCAAGTCAGGGAGGATACTGAAGCTTTCTTT. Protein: CASSQVREDTEAFF.

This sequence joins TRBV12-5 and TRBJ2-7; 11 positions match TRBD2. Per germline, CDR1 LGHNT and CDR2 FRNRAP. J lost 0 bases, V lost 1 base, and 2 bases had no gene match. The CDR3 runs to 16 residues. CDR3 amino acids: CASGLGLAGTSYEQYF. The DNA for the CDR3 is TGTGCTAGTGGTTTGGGACTAGCGGGAACCTCCTACGAGCAGTACTTC.